This entry lists 16 T cell receptor beta chains sequenced from one sample in a study of blood T cell repertoires in COVID-19. Generated by immunoSEQ multiplex PCR, the TCRdb table keeps only in-frame clones and is missing some. The sample lists 150,000 to 200,000 clones, 87% occurring once. The sample comprised peripheral blood. The receptors originated from a man aged 55 to 70 with active or convalescent COVID-19.

The rearrangement uses TRBV20-1 and TRBJ1-2; D not certain. The CDR3 has 10 amino acids. Trimming stripped 5 bases from V and 12 bases from J, with 13 bases between. Germline V gene sequence: CDR1 DFQATT, CDR2 SNEGSKA (reference sequence). The CDR3 region is CSAVASDNTF. CDR3 coding DNA: TGCAGTGCTGTGGCCTCAGACAACACCTTC.

In the case of this clone: Other DNA sequences of this sample code for an identical CDR3. The chain employs TRBV5-1 and TRBJ1-2; 9 bases match TRBD1. The trim removed 4 bases at V and 8 bases at J, leaving 6 bases unmatched. Germline V gene data show CDR1 as SGHRS and CDR2 as YFSETQ. This CDR3 contains 13 residues. This CDR3 reads CASSPGTGSGYTF. In DNA form, the CDR3 reads TGCGCCAGCAGCCCTGGGACAGGGTCAGGCTACACCTTC.

The V and J genes are TRBV27 and TRBJ2-3; D is possibly TRBD1 (5 bases). Looked up from germline, CDR1 is MNHEY and CDR2 is SMNVEV (reference sequence). The CDR3 loop spans 12 amino acids. Trimming removed 5 bases at V and 5 bases at J, with 8 bases between. For the CDR3, the DNA is TGTGCCAGCAGTGCCAGGGAAGATACGCAGTATTTT. Amino acid sequence: CASSAREDTQYF.

The chain recombines TRBV19 with TRBJ2-5; 7 bases map to TRBD1. Trimming took 5 bases from V and 4 from J; bases not matched to a gene: 10. The length of the CDR3 is 15 residues. CDR1 is LNHDA and CDR2 is SQIVND in the germline V gene (reference sequence). In DNA form, the CDR3 reads TGTGCCAGTAGTGACACAGGGGTAGGGGCAGAGACCCAGTACTTC. Encoded protein: CASSDTGVGAETQYF.

The chain is built from TRBV7-2 and TRBJ2-5; a weak D match, TRBD1 (6 bases). Trimming took off 6 bases at V and 5 bases at J, with 7 bases between the two ends. The CDR3 sequence is 11 residues long. CDR1 is SGHTA and CDR2 is FQGNSA in the germline V gene. The chain's CDR3 is CASSQGETQYF. In DNA form, the CDR3 reads TGTGCCAGCAGTCAGGGGGAGACCCAGTACTTC.

The rearrangement uses TRBV5-5 and TRBJ1-5; 8 bases fit TRBD1. CDR3 length: 15 residues. Trimming cost V 1 base and J 7 bases; bases outside gene matches: 7. Germline loops: CDR1 SGHKS, CDR2 YYEKEE (reference sequence). CDR3 amino acids: CASSLYTGGSQPQHF. The CDR3 DNA is TGTGCCAGCAGCTTGTATACAGGGGGGAGCCAGCCCCAGCATTTT. The whole variable domain, remainder taken from reference TRBV5-5 and TRBJ1-5, is DAGVTQSPTHLIKTRGQQVTLRCSPISGHKSVSWYQQVLGQGPQFIFQYYEKEERGRGNFPDRFSARQFPNYSSELNVNALLLGDSALYLCASSLYTGGSQPQHFGDGTRLSIL.

The V gene is TRBV2, the J gene TRBJ2-7, with D maybe TRBD1 (5 bases). The CDR3 consists of 11 residues. V lost 1 base and J 11 bases, leaving 9 bases between the germline ends. Germline-derived CDR1 and CDR2 are SNHLY and FYNNEI. The CDR3 DNA sequence: TGTGCCAGCAGTGAAGAGCAGGGAAAGTACTTC. It yields the protein CASSEEQGKYF.

The CDR3 DNA reads as TGTGCCAGCAGCGGAACGGGACAGAGCACCTCACCCCTCCACTTT. Residues: CASSGTGQSTSPLHF. The genes are TRBV5-6 and TRBJ1-6; TRBD1 matches at 7 bases. The trim removed 4 bases at V and 10 bases at J, leaving 11 bases unmatched. Germline CDR1 is SGHDT and CDR2 is YYEEEE. The CDR3 spans 15 residues.

J is TRBJ1-6 and V is TRBV6-5; possibly TRBD1 for D (6 bases). V was trimmed by 6 bases and J by 7 bases, leaving 16 bases between them. There are 15 residues in the CDR3. Germline-derived CDR1 and CDR2 are MNHEY and SVGAGI. This CDR3 reads CASRGGGAWNSPLHF. The CDR3, as DNA: TGTGCCAGCAGAGGGGGAGGGGCCTGGAATTCACCCCTCCACTTT.

A single count supports this clone. The chain employs TRBV6-4 and TRBJ2-2, with D perhaps TRBD2 (6 bases). CDR3 length equals 14 residues. The V gene lost 8 bases and the J gene lost 0 bases, with 10 bases spanning the gap. CDR1 MRHNA and CDR2 SNTAGT come from the germline V gene. The CDR3 reads CASGTEANTGELFF. CDR3 nucleotide sequence: TGTGCCAGCGGGACTGAAGCGAACACCGGGGAGCTGTTTTTT.

The CDR3 region has the DNA TGTGCCAGTAGTTCTCCGGGACAGGGTAACTACGAGCAGTACTTC. Encoded protein: CASSSPGQGNYEQYF. V usage is TRBV19 and J usage is TRBJ2-7, with TRBD1 matching over 9 bases. The length of the CDR3 is 15 residues. Germline values: CDR1 LNHDA, CDR2 SQIVND (reference sequence). V gave up 5 bases and J gave up 3 bases; unmatched junction bases: 8. Supplemented by reference TRBV19 and TRBJ2-7, the full variable domain reads DGGITQSPKYLFRKEGQNVTLSCEQNLNHDAMYWYRQDPGQGLRLIYYSQIVNDFQKGDIAEGYSVSREKKESFPLTVTSAQKNPTAFYLCASSSPGQGNYEQYFGPGTRLTVT.

This clone was counted between two and nine times. The chain carries TRBV10-1 and TRBJ1-2, with D maybe TRBD1 (5 bases). The V end lost 5 bases, the J end lost 0 bases, and 7 bases lay between the germline ends. From germline, CDR1 is WNHNN and CDR2 SYGVQD (reference sequence). This CDR3 is 13 amino acids long. The CDR3: CASSLTANYGYTF. The DNA of the CDR3 is TGCGCCAGCAGTCTGACAGCTAACTATGGCTACACCTTC.

The chain carries TRBV10-3 and TRBJ2-7; 11 bases align to TRBD2. This CDR3 region has 15 residues. The V gene's germline CDR1 is ENHRY and CDR2 SYGVKD. Trimming removed 6 bases from V and 0 bases from J; junction bases left unmatched: 4. The CDR3 is CAIRSTSGDSYEQYF. In DNA form, the CDR3 reads TGTGCCATCAGGTCGACTAGCGGGGACTCCTACGAGCAGTACTTC.

The gene calls are TRBV6-5 and TRBJ2-1, with D possibly matching TRBD2 (6 bases). V was clipped by 7 bases and J by 7 bases, with 11 bases between them. Germline CDR1 and CDR2: MNHEY and SVGAGI. There are 12 residues in the CDR3. The CDR3 nucleotides read TGTGCCAGCACGGAGGGTCCAAATGAGCAGTTCTTC. Its translation is CASTEGPNEQFF.

This clone was observed a few times. This CDR3 reads CASSTSGDSTDTQYF. The CDR3 DNA follows: TGTGCCAGCAGCACTAGCGGGGATAGCACAGATACGCAGTATTTT. The chain links TRBV25-1 to TRBJ2-3; 10 bases agree with TRBD2. This CDR3 comprises 15 residues. CDR1 and CDR2 (germline): MGHDK, SYGVNS. The V segment lost 6 bases and the J segment 0 bases; nucleotides outside the gene matches: 3. Combining the CDR3 with reference TRBV25-1 and TRBJ2-3 gives the whole variable domain EADIYQTPRYLVIGTGKKITLECSQTMGHDKMYWYQQDPGMELHLIHYSYGVNSTEKGDLSSESTVSRIRTEHFPLTLESARPSHTSQYLCASSTSGDSTDTQYFGPGTRLTVL.

The V and J genes are TRBV11-2 and TRBJ1-2; 9 nucleotides match TRBD1. There are 15 residues in the CDR3. From germline, CDR1 is SGHAT and CDR2 FQNNGV. The V segment lost 2 bases and the J segment 6 bases; nucleotides outside the gene matches: 7. The CDR3 reads CASSLNWDREDGYTF. The CDR3 coding sequence is TGTGCCAGCAGCTTAAACTGGGACAGGGAGGATGGCTACACCTTC.